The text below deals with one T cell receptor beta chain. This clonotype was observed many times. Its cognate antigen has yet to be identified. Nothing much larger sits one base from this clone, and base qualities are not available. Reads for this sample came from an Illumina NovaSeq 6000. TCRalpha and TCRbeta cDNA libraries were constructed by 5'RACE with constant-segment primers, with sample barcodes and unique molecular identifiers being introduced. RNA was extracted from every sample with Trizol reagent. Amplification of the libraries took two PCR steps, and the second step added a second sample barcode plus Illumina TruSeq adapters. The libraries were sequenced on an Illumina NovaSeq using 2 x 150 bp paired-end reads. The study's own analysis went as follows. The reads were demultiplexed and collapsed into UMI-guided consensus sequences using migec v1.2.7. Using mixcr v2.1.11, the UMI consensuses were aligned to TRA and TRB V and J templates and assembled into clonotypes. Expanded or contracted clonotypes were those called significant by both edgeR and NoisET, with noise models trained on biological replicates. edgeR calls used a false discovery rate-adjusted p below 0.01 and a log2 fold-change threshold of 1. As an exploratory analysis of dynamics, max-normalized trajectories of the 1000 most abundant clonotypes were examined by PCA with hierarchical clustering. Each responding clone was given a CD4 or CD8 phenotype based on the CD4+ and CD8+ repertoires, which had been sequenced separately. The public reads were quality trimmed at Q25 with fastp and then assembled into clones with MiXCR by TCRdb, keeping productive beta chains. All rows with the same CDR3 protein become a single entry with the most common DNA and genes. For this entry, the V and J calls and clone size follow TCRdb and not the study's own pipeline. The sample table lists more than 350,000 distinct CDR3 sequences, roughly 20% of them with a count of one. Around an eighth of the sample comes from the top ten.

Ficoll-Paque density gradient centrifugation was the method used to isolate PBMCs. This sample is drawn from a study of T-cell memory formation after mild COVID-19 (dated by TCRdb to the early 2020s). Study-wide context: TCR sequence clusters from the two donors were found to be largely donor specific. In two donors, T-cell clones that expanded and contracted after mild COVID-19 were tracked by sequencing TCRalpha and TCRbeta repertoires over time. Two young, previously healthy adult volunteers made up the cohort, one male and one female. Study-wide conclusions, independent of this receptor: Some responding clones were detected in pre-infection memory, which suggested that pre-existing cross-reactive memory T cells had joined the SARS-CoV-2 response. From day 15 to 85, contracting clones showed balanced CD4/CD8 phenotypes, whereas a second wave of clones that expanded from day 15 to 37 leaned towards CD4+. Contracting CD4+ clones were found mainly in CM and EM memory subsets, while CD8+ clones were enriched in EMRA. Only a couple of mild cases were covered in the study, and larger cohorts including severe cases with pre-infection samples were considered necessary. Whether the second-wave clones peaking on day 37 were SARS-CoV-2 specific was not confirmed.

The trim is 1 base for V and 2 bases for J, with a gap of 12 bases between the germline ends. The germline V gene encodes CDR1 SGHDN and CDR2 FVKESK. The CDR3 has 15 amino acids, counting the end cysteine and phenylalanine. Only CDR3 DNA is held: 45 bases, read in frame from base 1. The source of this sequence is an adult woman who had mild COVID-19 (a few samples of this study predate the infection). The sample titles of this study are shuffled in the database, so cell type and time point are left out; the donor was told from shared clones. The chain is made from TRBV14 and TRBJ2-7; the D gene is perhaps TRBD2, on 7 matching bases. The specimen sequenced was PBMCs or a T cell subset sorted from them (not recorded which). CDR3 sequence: CASSQVLGGAYEQYF. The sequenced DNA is TGTGCCAGCAGCCAAGTCCTAGGGGGGGCCTACGAGCAGTACTTC.